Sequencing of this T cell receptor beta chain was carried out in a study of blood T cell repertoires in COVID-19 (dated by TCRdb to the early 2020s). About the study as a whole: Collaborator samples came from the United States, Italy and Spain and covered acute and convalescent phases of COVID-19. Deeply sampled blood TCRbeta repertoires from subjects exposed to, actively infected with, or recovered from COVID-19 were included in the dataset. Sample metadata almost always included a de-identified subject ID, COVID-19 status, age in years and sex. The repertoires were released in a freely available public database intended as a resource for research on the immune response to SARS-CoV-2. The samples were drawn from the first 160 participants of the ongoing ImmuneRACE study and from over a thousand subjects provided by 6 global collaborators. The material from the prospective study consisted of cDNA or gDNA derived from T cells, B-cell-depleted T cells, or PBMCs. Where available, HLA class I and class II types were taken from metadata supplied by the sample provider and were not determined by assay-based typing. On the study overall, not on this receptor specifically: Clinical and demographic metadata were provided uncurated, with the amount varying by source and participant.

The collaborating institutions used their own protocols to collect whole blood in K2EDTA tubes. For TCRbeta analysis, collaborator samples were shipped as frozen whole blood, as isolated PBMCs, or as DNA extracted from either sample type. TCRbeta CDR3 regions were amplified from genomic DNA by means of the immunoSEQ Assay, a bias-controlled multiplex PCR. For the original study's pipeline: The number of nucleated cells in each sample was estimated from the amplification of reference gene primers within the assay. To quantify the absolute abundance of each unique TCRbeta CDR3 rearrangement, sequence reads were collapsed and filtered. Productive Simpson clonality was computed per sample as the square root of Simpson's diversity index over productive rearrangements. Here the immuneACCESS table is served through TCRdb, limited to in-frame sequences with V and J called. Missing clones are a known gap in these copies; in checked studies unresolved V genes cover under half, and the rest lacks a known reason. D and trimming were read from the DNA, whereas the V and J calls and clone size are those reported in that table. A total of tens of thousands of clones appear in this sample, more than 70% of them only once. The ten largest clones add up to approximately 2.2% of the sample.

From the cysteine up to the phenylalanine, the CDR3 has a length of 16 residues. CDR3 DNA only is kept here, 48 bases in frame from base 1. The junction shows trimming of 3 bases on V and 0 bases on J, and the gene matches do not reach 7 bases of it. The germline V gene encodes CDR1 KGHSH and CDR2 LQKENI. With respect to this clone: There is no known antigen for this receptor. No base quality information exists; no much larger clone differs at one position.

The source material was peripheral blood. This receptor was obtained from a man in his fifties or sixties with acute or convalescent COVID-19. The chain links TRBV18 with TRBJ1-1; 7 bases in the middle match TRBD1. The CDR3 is CASSPYRGEVNTEAFF. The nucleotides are TGTGCCAGCTCACCTTACAGGGGAGAGGTGAACACTGAAGCTTTCTTT.